These 27 T cell receptor beta chains were all obtained from the same sample, sequenced in a study of spatial heterogeneity in lung cancer (dated 2019 in TCRdb). Read against the paper, the sample's time point label means: sample taken at primary tumor resection. Summary of the overall study and its limitations: The tumor nonsynonymous mutation count correlated with the number of expanded intratumoral alpha and beta TCRs.

Library construction relied on 5' RACE. Data came from a NextSeq 500. The raw public reads went through TCRdb reprocessing: fastp at Q25, MiXCR clone calling, in-frame beta chains kept. Each record represents a unique CDR3 protein, reported with the most common genes and DNA among its rows. For this sample the table gives about 9,800 distinct CDR3 sequences, of which around 50% were detected only once. In total, the top ten clones hold around 28% of the sample. Their antigen targets remain unknown. The sequenced sample was lung tumor tissue, obtained at surgery. The receptor set was obtained from a female donor with early-stage non-small cell lung cancer.

The chain uses TRBV7-9 and TRBJ1-2; TRBD1 aligns across 10 bases. The germline V gene has CDR1 SEHNR and CDR2 FQNEAQ (reference sequence). With V trimmed by 5 bases and J by 6 bases, 3 bases remained unmatched. The CDR3 sequence is 13 residues long. CDR3 sequence: CASSTTGGHGYTF. The CDR3 region has the DNA TGTGCCAGCAGCACGACAGGGGGCCATGGCTACACCTTC.

As for this clonotype: The junction differs from germline at one of its ends, possibly a read error. CDR3 sequence reads: CASSLDLGSGYTF. The CDR3 DNA reads as TGTGCCAGCAGCTTGGATCTGGGAAGCGGCTACACCTTC. The V call is TRBV5-1, the J call TRBJ1-2; D unclear. The CDR3 is 13 amino acids. The V gene's germline CDR1 is SGHRS and CDR2 YFSETQ.

The J gene is TRBJ2-7, the V gene TRBV29-1; 10 positions agree with TRBD1. Germline assignment: CDR1 SQVTM and CDR2 ANQGSEA. Losses at the gene ends were 4 bases for V and 5 bases for J; bases not matched to a gene: 5. This CDR3 contains 13 residues. The CDR3 bases are TGCAGCGTTGTCGGACAGGGGGGCGACGAGCAGTACTTC. Encoded protein: CSVVGQGGDEQYF.

The chain is built from TRBV7-3 and TRBJ2-1; D is possibly TRBD2 (6 bases). Germline V gives CDR1 SGHTA, CDR2 FQGTGA. The V gene lost 2 bases and the J gene lost 10 bases, with 15 bases spanning the gap. The CDR3 covers 14 residues. In DNA, the CDR3 is TGTGCCAGCAGCTTAGGAGGGAGGTCGGACGAGCAGTTCTTC. It is translated as CASSLGGRSDEQFF.

The chain uses TRBV7-2 and TRBJ1-2, with 8 bases lining up with TRBD1. Germline V gene lookup returns CDR1 SGHTA and CDR2 FQGNSA. The CDR3 consists of 13 residues. Unmatched junction bases numbered 6, after V lost 3 bases and J lost 9 bases. In DNA, the CDR3 is TGTGCCAGCAGCTTCGGACAGGGTAGCAGCTACACCTTC. Protein sequence: CASSFGQGSSYTF.

This sequence joins TRBV20-1 and TRBJ1-5; D gene uncertain. The CDR3 covers 14 residues. Germline V lookup: CDR1 DFQATT, CDR2 SNEGSKA (reference sequence). The V end lost 1 base, the J end lost 1 base, and 8 bases lay between the germline ends. The CDR3 reads CSARAWQSNQPQHF. The CDR3 DNA follows: TGCAGTGCTAGAGCTTGGCAGAGCAATCAGCCCCAGCATTTT.

The chain uses TRBV25-1 and TRBJ2-7; 8 bases map to TRBD1. Trimming took 1 base from V and 2 from J; bases not matched to a gene: 4. The germline V gene has CDR1 MGHDK and CDR2 SYGVNS. CDR3 length: 15 residues. The CDR3 is CASSEWGTGPYEQYF. CDR3 DNA sequence: TGTGCCAGCAGTGAATGGGGGACAGGTCCCTACGAGCAGTACTTC.

The J gene is TRBJ2-2, the V gene TRBV29-1; no clear D gene. This CDR3 contains 14 residues. V lost 5 bases and J lost 6, with 16 bases in between. Looked up from germline, CDR1 is SQVTM and CDR2 is ANQGSEA. This CDR3 reads CSVLWGIGAGELFF. CDR3 in DNA: TGCAGCGTTCTCTGGGGAATCGGAGCCGGGGAGCTGTTTTTT.

This rearrangement joins TRBV20-1 to TRBJ1-6, with D uncertain. Germline V lookup: CDR1 DFQATT, CDR2 SNEGSKA (reference sequence). V shed 0 bases and J shed 7 bases, with 7 bases lying between them. The CDR3 is 13 amino acids. The CDR3 protein is CSAREYSNSPLHF. The CDR3 bases are TGCAGTGCTAGAGAGTACAGCAATTCACCCCTCCACTTT.

This chain connects TRBV29-1 to TRBJ2-7; 8 bases are a match to TRBD1. This CDR3 contains 14 residues. With 3 bases clipped from V and 4 bases from J, the junction kept 8 bases outside the gene matches. The germline CDR1 and CDR2 sequences are SQVTM and ANQGSEA. The CDR3 nucleotides read TGCAGCGTTGAGCTCTCGGGACAGGAGTACGAGCAGTACTTC. Translating gives CSVELSGQEYEQYF.

This rearrangement joins TRBV28 to TRBJ1-5, with D maybe TRBD1 (6 bases). This CDR3 has 14 residues. In germline, CDR1 is MDHEN, CDR2 SYDVKM. Between the trimmed V and J ends, which lost 5 bases and 2 bases, there was a span of 10 bases. CDR3 DNA: TGTGCCAGCAGTCGACAGGTGGGCAATCAGCCCCAGCATTTT. Translation: CASSRQVGNQPQHF.

Judged by abundance, this clonotype is medium-sized. The chain joins TRBV3-1 to TRBJ2-7; D remains ambiguous. Germline assignment: CDR1 LGHDT and CDR2 YNNKEL (reference sequence). The CDR3 is 14 amino acids. Trimming took 0 bases from V and 5 from J, leaving 11 bases between them. The CDR3 DNA reads as TGTGCCAGCAGCCAAGATCGCAGGCTCCACGAGCAGTACTTC. Residues: CASSQDRRLHEQYF.

This rearrangement joins TRBV10-2 to TRBJ1-2; 10 bases align to TRBD1. The V segment lost 6 bases and the J segment 3 bases; nucleotides outside the gene matches: 1. CDR1 WSHSY and CDR2 SAAADI come from the germline V gene. The CDR3 is made up of 13 amino acids. Here the CDR3 DNA reads TGCGCCAGCAGCGGGACAGGGGACTATGGCTACACCTTC. Translating gives CASSGTGDYGYTF.

As to this clonotype: The junction does not match germline at one end; this may be a read error. The chain carries TRBV12-3 or TRBV12-4 and TRBJ2-3, with D tentatively TRBD1 (6 bases). CDR3 length: 19 amino acids. CDR3 sequence reads: CASSFQTIRTEQWADTQYF. DNA of the CDR3: TGTGCCAGCAGTTTTCAGACGATTCGGACAGAACAATGGGCAGATACGCAGTATTTC.

This clonotype qualifies as medium-sized. The chain joins TRBV30 to TRBJ1-1; D is unresolved. V was clipped by 2 bases and J by 3 bases, with 4 bases between them. This CDR3 spans 11 amino acids. The germline gives CDR1 GTSNPN, CDR2 SVGIG (reference sequence). Here the CDR3 DNA reads TGTGCCTGGAGTATCTACACTGAAGCTTTCTTT. It is translated as CAWSIYTEAFF.

The J gene is TRBJ2-2, the V gene TRBV20-1; D possibly matches TRBD1 or TRBD2 (5 bases each). Looked up from germline, CDR1 is DFQATT and CDR2 is SNEGSKA (reference sequence). CDR3 length equals 16 residues. Trimming cost V 6 bases and J 6 bases, with 23 bases left between them. For the CDR3, the DNA is TGCAGTGCGGTAAACCGGGACCTAACTTGGGCCGGGGAGCTGTTTTTT. Translating gives CSAVNRDLTWAGELFF.

The chain links TRBV7-2 to TRBJ1-5; tentative D call: TRBD1 (5 bases). The germline gives CDR1 SGHTA, CDR2 FQGNSA. The V and J ends lost 0 bases and 10 bases respectively, with 16 bases between them. The CDR3 loop spans 15 amino acids. The CDR3 here is CASSLASGAKQPQHF. In DNA, the CDR3 is TGTGCCAGCAGCTTAGCGAGCGGGGCAAAACAACCCCAGCATTTT.

This clonotype was observed a handful of times. The chain couples TRBV2 to TRBJ2-7, with a possible D match to TRBD2 (5 bases). There are 14 residues in the CDR3. Germline CDR1 SNHLY, CDR2 FYNNEI. The germline V and J ends were trimmed by 5 bases and 3 bases, with 14 bases remaining between them. CDR3 amino acids: CASSRTGLHYEQYF. The CDR3 DNA reads as TGTGCCAGCAGTCGGACTGGGTTGCACTACGAGCAGTACTTC.

This CDR3 is CASTAGTGYYEQYF. The CDR3 DNA follows: TGTGCCAGCACTGCTGGGACAGGTTACTACGAGCAGTACTTC. The chain is built from TRBV6-5 and TRBJ2-7, with TRBD1 identical over 8 bases. Germline V CDR1 and CDR2: MNHEY, SVGAGI. CDR3 size: 14 residues. The ends lost 7 bases at V and 3 bases at J; junction bases unmatched: 8.

The rearrangement joins TRBV7-3 to TRBJ2-5; TRBD2 matches 13 bases. The junction had 16 bases not matched to a gene; V was cut back by 4 bases and J by 5 bases. Germline-derived CDR1 and CDR2 are SGHTA and FQGTGA. The CDR3 has 19 residues. The CDR3 loop reads CASSSRLAGGIPHGETQYF. The CDR3 coding sequence is TGTGCCAGCAGCTCTAGACTAGCGGGGGGCATTCCCCATGGGGAGACCCAGTACTTC.

This chain uses TRBV27 with TRBJ1-1; D remains unclear. Germline V gives CDR1 MNHEY, CDR2 SMNVEV (reference sequence). The CDR3 covers 13 residues. Trimming took off 2 bases at V and 0 bases at J, with 4 bases between the two ends. CDR3 nucleotide sequence: TGTGCCAGCAGTTTAAACCTGAACACTGAAGCTTTCTTT. This gives the protein CASSLNLNTEAFF.

The gene calls are TRBV20-1 and TRBJ1-5; 10 bases map to TRBD1. This CDR3 region has 13 residues. Trimming took 6 bases from V and 6 from J; bases not matched to a gene: 5. The germline gives CDR1 DFQATT, CDR2 SNEGSKA (reference sequence). The CDR3 is CSAGQGVVQPQHF. CDR3 DNA sequence: TGCAGTGCCGGACAGGGGGTAGTTCAGCCCCAGCATTTT.

This clonotype appeared a few times. The chain is built from TRBV5-4 and TRBJ1-1; 7 bases agree with TRBD1. This CDR3 is built from 14 residues. V dropped 3 bases and J dropped 0; count of bases not matched to a gene: 2. Looked up from germline, CDR1 is SGHNT and CDR2 is YYREEE (reference sequence). CDR3 in amino acids: CASSWQGVNTEAFF. The DNA of the CDR3 is TGTGCCAGCAGCTGGCAGGGGGTGAACACTGAAGCTTTCTTT.

Only a few counts were recorded for this clonotype. This chain links TRBV6-2 or TRBV6-3 with TRBJ1-1; 7 bases agree with TRBD1. Germline V gene sequence: CDR1 MNHEY, CDR2 SVGEGT. CDR3 length: 12 amino acids. J lost 4 bases, V lost 6 bases, and 2 bases had no gene match. The CDR3 DNA reads as TGTGCCAGCAGGACAGGGTCCACTGAAGCTTTCTTT. Protein: CASRTGSTEAFF.

V and J are TRBV12-3 or TRBV12-4 and TRBJ2-4; D is possibly TRBD1 (6 bases). The V and J ends lost 5 bases and 6 bases respectively, with 14 bases between them. This CDR3 contains 14 residues. The CDR3 bases are TGTGCCAGCAGTGTGGGGGCCTTCCTAAACATTCAGTACTTC. As protein: CASSVGAFLNIQYF.

This clonotype was picked up one time. This chain joins TRBV11-2 and TRBJ1-6; perhaps TRBD1 as D (6 bases). This CDR3 is 13 amino acids long. Germline V gene data show CDR1 as SGHAT and CDR2 as FQNNGV. Trimming pared 7 bases from V and 9 bases from J, leaving 13 bases between. CDR3 in DNA: TGTGCCAGCACCCAGCCGGGGGCTTCACCCCTCCACTTT. This gives the protein CASTQPGASPLHF.

The chain employs TRBV2 and TRBJ2-3; the D gene could be TRBD1 or TRBD2 (5 bases each). Trimming shortened V by 7 bases and J by 3 bases, and 11 bases separated the two germline ends. Per germline, CDR1 SNHLY and CDR2 FYNNEI. The CDR3 has 13 residues. CDR3: CASTGRFTDTQYF. Here the CDR3 DNA reads TGTGCCAGCACGGGACGTTTTACAGATACGCAGTATTTT.